This TCR beta chain was captured by sequencing in a study of T cell changes during pregnancy in multiple sclerosis. V gave up 0 bases and J gave up 0 bases; unmatched junction bases: 12. The CDR3 is 19 residues long. The germline gives CDR1 SGHDN, CDR2 FVKESK. TCRdb's table, derived via immunoSEQ multiplex PCR, lists solely in-frame clones and lacks some. Altogether around 58,000 clones are present, under 95% being singletons, with the ten largest covering approximately 0.45%. The V gene is TRBV14, the J gene TRBJ2-7, with 9 positions matching TRBD1. This specimen was CD4+ T cells from peripheral blood mononuclear cells, taken after pregnancy. This clonotype was sampled from a female donor in good health, enrolled as a control in a pregnancy study. CDR3 sequence reads: CASSQDPRLAGQGSYEQYF. The DNA of the CDR3 is TGTGCCAGCAGCCAAGATCCAAGACTCGCGGGACAGGGCTCCTACGAGCAGTACTTC.